This TCR beta chain was identified during a study of T cell changes during pregnancy in multiple sclerosis. Per the germline V gene, CDR1 is MDHEN and CDR2 is SYDVKM. This CDR3 has 15 amino acids. The junction had 10 bases not matched to a gene; V was cut back by 4 bases and J by 5 bases. TCRdb's copy holds only in-frame clones and misses some; the assay was immunoSEQ multiplex PCR. Among some 40,000 clones, around 93% were seen once, and the ten largest hold 26%. Sequencing used CD8+ T cells from peripheral blood mononuclear cells, obtained before pregnancy. The sequence was collected from a female donor with multiple sclerosis, enrolled in a pregnancy study. This sequence joins TRBV28 and TRBJ2-7; 8 bases are shared with TRBD2. CDR3 nucleotide sequence: TGTGCCAGCAGTTCCAAAGCGGGAGCGAGGCACGAGCAGTACTTC. Protein sequence: CASSSKAGARHEQYF.